This T cell receptor beta chain was captured in a study of blood T cell repertoires in COVID-19. Study background: COVID-19 samples from acute and convalescent phases originated in the United States, Italy and Spain. T cells, B-cell-depleted T cells, or PBMCs supplied cDNA or gDNA.

Per the original methods: By means of reference gene primer amplification, nucleated cell counts were estimated. Sequencing used immunoSEQ multiplex PCR; TCRdb keeps in-frame clones, though not all of them. Clone size and V and J calls were adopted from that table, with D and trimming inferred from the DNA. The sample shows roughly 200,000 clones, roughly 80% of them seen only once. The CDR3 has 14 amino acids. Trimming took 5 bases from V and 6 from J; bases not matched to a gene: 4. Germline assignment: CDR1 MGHDK and CDR2 SYGVNS. Sample: peripheral blood. V is TRBV25-1 and J is TRBJ2-1; 10 bases match TRBD1. The sequence was collected from a man aged 45-65 years who had recovered from COVID-19. The CDR3 DNA reads as TGTGCCAGCAGTTGGGACAGGGGAGGCAATGAGCAGTTCTTC. Protein sequence: CASSWDRGGNEQFF.